This T cell receptor (beta chain) comes out of a study of cytomegalovirus exposure and HLA in healthy donors. Study conclusions and caveats: TRBV6-2, TRBV6-3 and some other V segments were excluded as indistinguishable.

The length of the CDR3 is 13 residues. The germline V gene has CDR1 LGHNA and CDR2 YSLEER. Trimming at V came to 0 bases and at J to 12 bases, leaving 2 bases not matched to a gene. Details on this clone: Its specificity is not known.

Primers included in the PCR were 60 Vbeta and 13 Jbeta primers. The method was immunoSEQ multiplex PCR; TCRdb's version includes in-frame clones alone and lacks a portion of them. The data show about 160,000 clones, 75% seen once. The chain uses TRBV4-3 and TRBJ2-7; 13 bases agree with TRBD2. Sequencing was done on a sample of PBMCs. The sequence was collected from a male donor in good health and CMV-seronegative. CDR3 bases: TGCGCCAGCAGCCAAGAACTAGCGGGAGGGCGGTACTTC. Amino acid sequence: CASSQELAGGRYF.